One sample yielded the 11 T cell receptor beta chains listed below, sequenced in a study of blood T cells in healthy people across ages. A sample-barcoded 5' primer and a J-beta primer mix were used in a second PCR of roughly 6 to 11 cycles. MiXCR was run by TCRdb on the 5' RACE reads, yielding one entry per CDR3 protein. The profile shows roughly 720,000 distinct CDR3 sequences, about 48% of them singletons. Input material: blood. The receptors shown here come from an elderly man in good health.

Remarks on this clonotype: Sequence at one end of the junction differs from germline and may be a read error. The J gene is TRBJ2-1, the V gene TRBV12-3 or TRBV12-4; TRBD2 matches at 7 bases. This CDR3 has 13 residues. CDR3 sequence (DNA): TGTGCCTGCAGACCGGGACTACTCAATGAGCAGTTCTTC. It translates to CACRPGLLNEQFF.

CDR3 protein: CSARSGQGGSEQFF. For the CDR3, the DNA is TGCAGTGCTAGATCAGGACAGGGGGGGAGTGAGCAGTTCTTC. The gene calls are TRBV20-1 and TRBJ2-1; 10 bases fit TRBD1. The CDR3 is made up of 14 amino acids. J was trimmed by 9 bases and V by 2 bases; bases with no gene match: 7. From germline, CDR1 is DFQATT and CDR2 SNEGSKA (reference sequence).

This clonotype has more than one count but fewer than ten. The chain recombines TRBV29-1 with TRBJ2-3, with a weak D call TRBD2 (5 bases). The V end lost 7 bases, the J end lost 2 bases, and 13 bases lay between the germline ends. This CDR3 spans 13 amino acids. Germline values: CDR1 SQVTM, CDR2 ANQGSEA. CDR3 DNA sequence: TGCAGCGCCGTTGGACTGTCCACAGATACGCAGTATTTT. It translates to CSAVGLSTDTQYF.

The chain links TRBV27 to TRBJ2-6; unclear D gene. This CDR3 has 17 amino acids. V lost 5 bases and J 2 bases, leaving 16 bases between the germline ends. CDR1 and CDR2 from the germline V gene are MNHEY and SMNVEV (reference sequence). The CDR3 nucleotides read TGTGCCAGCAGTCTCCTAGGGTTATCGACTGGGGCCAACGTCCTGACTTTC. It translates to CASSLLGLSTGANVLTF.

The V and J genes are TRBV10-3 and TRBJ2-4; D is perhaps TRBD2 (6 bases). CDR3 length equals 16 residues. Per the germline V gene, CDR1 is ENHRY and CDR2 is SYGVKD. Trimming left V 1 base short and J 0 bases short, with 10 bases between. The DNA of the CDR3 is TGTGCCATCAGTGAGTTCGGCGGGGTAGCCAAAAACATTCAGTACTTC. Amino acid sequence: CAISEFGGVAKNIQYF.

The rearrangement uses TRBV20-1 and TRBJ2-5, with D perhaps assigned TRBD1 or TRBD2 (5 bases each). V lost 3 bases to trimming and J lost 5 bases, with 10 bases between them. Germline V gives CDR1 DFQATT, CDR2 SNEGSKA (reference sequence). The CDR3 has 12 amino acids. Written as DNA, the CDR3 is TGCAGTGCTAGTGAGGGACGGGAGACCCAGTACTTC. It encodes CSASEGRETQYF.

The chain has TRBV5-5 and TRBJ2-1, with 7 bases fitting TRBD2. This CDR3 has 18 residues. V lost 1 base, J lost 4 bases, and 14 bases stayed unmatched. CDR1 is SGHKS and CDR2 is YYEKEE in the germline V gene (reference sequence). CDR3: CASSLSGSWLADYNEQFF. CDR3 bases: TGTGCCAGCAGCTTGTCTGGCTCGTGGCTAGCGGATTACAATGAGCAGTTCTTC.

V and J are TRBV30 and TRBJ1-1; D remains unclear. V lost 1 base and J lost 3, with 9 bases in between. Looked up from germline, CDR1 is GTSNPN and CDR2 is SVGIG (reference sequence). The CDR3 loop spans 13 amino acids. The CDR3 here is CAWSGRRDTEAFF. Here the CDR3 DNA reads TGTGCCTGGAGTGGAAGACGGGACACTGAAGCTTTCTTT.

The chain links TRBV3-1 to TRBJ2-1; TRBD2 aligns across 10 bases. This CDR3 has 16 amino acids. The J segment lost 4 bases and the V segment lost 3 bases, leaving 6 bases of the junction unmatched. The V gene's germline CDR1 is LGHDT and CDR2 YNNKEL (reference sequence). The CDR3 sequence: CASSHKTSGRYNEQFF. CDR3 DNA sequence: TGTGCCAGCAGCCACAAGACTAGCGGGCGATACAATGAGCAGTTCTTC.

This rearrangement joins TRBV27 to TRBJ2-7, with a tentative D call TRBD1 (6 bases). V was trimmed by 7 bases and J by 6 bases, leaving 13 bases between them. This CDR3 region has 12 residues. In germline, CDR1 is MNHEY, CDR2 SMNVEV (reference sequence). The CDR3 here is CASKGQTGEQYF. For the CDR3, the DNA is TGTGCCAGCAAAGGACAGACAGGCGAGCAGTACTTC.

The CDR3 DNA is TGTGCCAGCAGCAAAGCACGAGATTTAGAGGGGAGGAGCAATCAGCCCCAGCATTTT. Its translation: CASSKARDLEGRSNQPQHF. The gene calls are TRBV21-1 and TRBJ1-5. TRBV21-1 is a pseudogene. The CDR3 loop spans 19 amino acids.